A single sample is the source of the 15 T cell receptor beta chains below, sequenced in a study of T cells in Graves' hyperthyroidism and ophthalmopathy. Amplification yielded TCR beta CDR3 regions, with RNA transcripts as the source. Primed by the HTBI set, a first-round RT-PCR was run on the TCR CDR3. A single record per CDR3 protein comes from TCRdb applying MiXCR to the multiplex PCR reads. The sample lists 700,000 or so distinct CDR3 sequences, about a sixth seen once, with roughly 8% in the top ten. The sequenced material came from blood. Receptor source: a man aged 18 to 29 with Graves' hyperthyroidism.

This clonotype was seen many times. V gene TRBV6-2 or TRBV6-3 combines with J gene TRBJ1-2; D call uncertain. CDR3 length: 15 amino acids. Germline V gives CDR1 MNHEY, CDR2 SVGEGT. V was pared by 6 bases and J by 0 bases, with 14 bases between. The CDR3 DNA is TGTGCCAGCAGAACACGGGGATCAGCTAACTATGGCTACACCTTC. Its protein product is CASRTRGSANYGYTF.

The sample holds one count of this clonotype. The V call is TRBV7-8, the J call TRBJ1-2; 8 nucleotides line up with TRBD1. Germline lookup yields CDR1 SGHVS and CDR2 FQNEAQ. CDR3 length: 15 residues. Germline trimming cut 5 bases from V and 5 bases from J; bases unmatched to any gene: 10. As DNA, the CDR3 is TGTGCCAGCAGCCTCGGACAGGGCTCCATTTATGGCTACACCTTC. The encoded protein is CASSLGQGSIYGYTF.

This clonotype turned up a few times. The V and J genes are TRBV9 and TRBJ2-5; a weak D match, TRBD2 (7 bases). Germline V gene data show CDR1 as SGDLS and CDR2 as YYNGEE. This CDR3 region has 19 residues. The V end lost 0 bases, the J end lost 2 bases, and 23 bases lay between the germline ends. In nucleotides, the CDR3 is TGTGCCAGCAGCGTAGGGGGGGCGGGAGCCTTACCCCTACAAGAGACCCAGTACTTC. Its protein is CASSVGGAGALPLQETQYF.

This clonotype was counted many times. The CDR3 DNA is TGTGCCAGCTCACCGGGCCAGGGGAGTAGAGATACGCAGTATTTT. It yields the protein CASSPGQGSRDTQYF. The chain combines TRBV18 with TRBJ2-3, with D possibly TRBD1 on 6 matching bases. Trimming took off 3 bases at V and 5 bases at J, with 15 bases between the two ends. The CDR3 sequence is 15 residues long. In germline, CDR1 is KGHSH, CDR2 LQKENI.

The CDR3 nucleotides are TGTGCCAGCAGCAGAGGGGGGGGGGAAAGCTCCTACAATGAGCAGTTCTTC. Encoded protein: CASSRGGGESSYNEQFF. This chain links TRBV7-8 with TRBJ2-1; the D gene is possibly TRBD2 (7 bases). Germline CDR1 reads SGHVS; CDR2 reads FQNEAQ. The V end lost 5 bases, the J end lost 0 bases, and 17 bases lay between the germline ends. The CDR3 sequence is 17 residues long.

The table lists this clonotype with a few counts. Written as DNA, the CDR3 is TGCAGTGCCAGCCGGGCTAGCTCCTACAATGAGCAGTTCTTC. Its protein product is CSASRASSYNEQFF. This chain connects TRBV20-1 to TRBJ2-1; unclear D gene. The V and J ends lost 6 bases and 0 bases respectively, with 12 bases between them. From germline, CDR1 is DFQATT and CDR2 SNEGSKA (reference sequence). This CDR3 region has 14 residues.

The rearrangement links TRBV7-9 to TRBJ1-6; D might be TRBD1 (5 bases). The V end lost 7 bases, the J end lost 7 bases, and 11 bases lay between the germline ends. The CDR3 spans 13 residues. From germline, CDR1 is SEHNR and CDR2 FQNEAQ (reference sequence). The CDR3 DNA sequence: TGTGCCAGCACCAGGGACCAAAATTCACCCCTCCACTTT. It is translated as CASTRDQNSPLHF.

As regards this clonotype: This may come from a read error, since a much larger clone is one base off. This chain links TRBV6-1 with TRBJ1-2; D is perhaps TRBD1 (5 bases). CDR3 size: 13 residues. Per the germline V gene, CDR1 is MNHNS and CDR2 is SASEGT. The DNA of the CDR3 is TGTGCCAGCAGTGGAGTTGCAGGGAATGGCTGCACCTTC. This codes for CASSGVAGNGCTF.

This clonotype was seen ten or more times. The CDR3 DNA is TGTGCCAGCAGCTCCACGGGCGCAGTTAATGAAAAACTGTTTTTT. Its translation: CASSSTGAVNEKLFF. The rearrangement uses TRBV7-2 and TRBJ1-4; D unresolved. From germline, CDR1 is SGHTA and CDR2 FQGNSA. This CDR3 has 15 amino acids. V lost 4 bases, J lost 4 bases, and 13 bases lay in between.

The V call is TRBV28, the J call TRBJ1-3; D gene unclear. The CDR3 loop spans 15 amino acids. Per germline, CDR1 MDHEN and CDR2 SYDVKM. Trimming shortened V by 2 bases and J by 2 bases, and 10 bases separated the two germline ends. The CDR3 protein is CASSLVGSTGNTIYF. The CDR3 bases are TGTGCCAGCAGTTTAGTCGGTTCCACTGGAAACACCATATATTTT.

Ten or more counts support this clonotype. V gene TRBV6-1 combines with J gene TRBJ2-7; D possibly corresponds to TRBD2 (5 bases). V was shortened by 7 bases and J by 0 bases, with 16 bases between the two germline ends. The germline gives CDR1 MNHNS, CDR2 SASEGT. There are 15 residues in the CDR3. As DNA, the CDR3 is TGTGCCAGCATCGTCGGAGGATGGGACTCCTACGAGCAGTACTTC. Translating gives CASIVGGWDSYEQYF.

This chain links TRBV7-9 with TRBJ2-1; D is perhaps TRBD2 (6 bases). Germline V lookup: CDR1 SEHNR, CDR2 FQNEAQ (reference sequence). The CDR3 length is 18 residues. Trimming took 1 base from V and 7 from J, leaving 23 bases between them. This CDR3 reads CASSLGPVGGVKENEQFF. CDR3 nucleotide sequence: TGTGCCAGCAGCTTAGGACCGGTGGGGGGTGTAAAAGAGAATGAGCAGTTCTTC.

The gene calls are TRBV6-1 and TRBJ2-5; D is unclear. This CDR3 has 12 residues. Per germline, CDR1 MNHNS and CDR2 SASEGT. Trimming shortened V by 3 bases and J by 6 bases, and 8 bases separated the two germline ends. The CDR3 region has the DNA TGTGCCAGCAGTGAGGGCGGACAGACCCAGTACTTC. Protein: CASSEGGQTQYF.

CDR3 nucleotide sequence: TGTGCCATCCGGGGCAGGTTGGTTCAGCCCCAGCATTTT. It is translated as CAIRGRLVQPQHF. The V call is TRBV27, the J call TRBJ1-5, with D perhaps TRBD1 (5 bases). The CDR3 covers 13 residues. V lost 10 bases and J lost 6, with 16 bases in between. Germline V gene data show CDR1 as MNHEY and CDR2 as SMNVEV (reference sequence).

This clonotype was seen more than once but under ten times. The V and J genes are TRBV24-1 and TRBJ1-2, with 12 bases lining up with TRBD1. CDR3 length: 16 amino acids. Germline CDR1 is KGHDR and CDR2 is SFDVKD. V was pared by 3 bases and J by 7 bases, with 8 bases of the junction left unmatched. The CDR3 sequence: CATSDPGTGGESGYTF. The DNA of the CDR3 is TGTGCCACCAGTGATCCTGGGACAGGGGGCGAAAGTGGCTACACCTTC.